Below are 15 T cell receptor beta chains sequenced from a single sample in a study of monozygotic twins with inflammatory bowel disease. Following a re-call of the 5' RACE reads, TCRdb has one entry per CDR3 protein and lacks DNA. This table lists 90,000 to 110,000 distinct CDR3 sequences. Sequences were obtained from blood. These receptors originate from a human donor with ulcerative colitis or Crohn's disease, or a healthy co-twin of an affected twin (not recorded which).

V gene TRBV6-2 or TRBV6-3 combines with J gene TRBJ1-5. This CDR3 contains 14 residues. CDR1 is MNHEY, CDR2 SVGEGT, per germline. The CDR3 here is CASSYSGSNQPQHF.

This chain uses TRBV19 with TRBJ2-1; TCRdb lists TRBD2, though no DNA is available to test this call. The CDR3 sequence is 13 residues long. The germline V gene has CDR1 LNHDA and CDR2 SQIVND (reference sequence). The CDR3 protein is CASSLWAGNEQFF.

CDR3 sequence reads: CSARDAGDSYNEQFF. The chain carries TRBV20-1 and TRBJ2-1; TCRdb designates TRBD1, a call that cannot be tested without DNA. The CDR3 covers 15 residues. Per the germline V gene, CDR1 is DFQATT and CDR2 is SNEGSKA (reference sequence).

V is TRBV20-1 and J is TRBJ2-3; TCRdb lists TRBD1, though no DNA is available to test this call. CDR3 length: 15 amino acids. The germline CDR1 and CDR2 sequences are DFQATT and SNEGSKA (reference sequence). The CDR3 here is CSASGTGGVTDTQYF.

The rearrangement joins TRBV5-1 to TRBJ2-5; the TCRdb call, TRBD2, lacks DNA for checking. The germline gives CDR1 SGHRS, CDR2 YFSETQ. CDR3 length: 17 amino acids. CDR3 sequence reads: CASSLSGLAGSQETQYF.

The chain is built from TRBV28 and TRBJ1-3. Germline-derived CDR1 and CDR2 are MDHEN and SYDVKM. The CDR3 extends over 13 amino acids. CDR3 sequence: CASMQSSGNTIYF.

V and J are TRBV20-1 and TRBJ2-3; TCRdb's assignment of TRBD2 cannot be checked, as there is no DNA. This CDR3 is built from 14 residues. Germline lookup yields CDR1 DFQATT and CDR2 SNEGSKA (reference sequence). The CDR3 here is CSAKTSAISDTQYF.

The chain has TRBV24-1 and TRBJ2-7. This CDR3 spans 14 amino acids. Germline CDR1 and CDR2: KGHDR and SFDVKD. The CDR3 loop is CATSDTRDSQEQYF.

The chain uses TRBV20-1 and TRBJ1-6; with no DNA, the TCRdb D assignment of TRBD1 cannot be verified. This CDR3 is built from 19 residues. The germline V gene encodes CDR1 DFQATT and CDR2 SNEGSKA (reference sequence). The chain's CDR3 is CSARDSSGGTWSYNSPLHF.

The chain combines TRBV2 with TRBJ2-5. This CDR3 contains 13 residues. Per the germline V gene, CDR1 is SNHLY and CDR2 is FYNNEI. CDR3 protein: CASNWGIKETQYF.

CDR3 in amino acids: CASSRAARGLASYNEQFF. The chain links TRBV4-3 to TRBJ2-1; the D gene TCRdb calls, TRBD2, cannot be checked with no DNA. The CDR3 is 18 amino acids. The germline CDR1 and CDR2 sequences are LGHNA and YSLEER.

The CDR3: CASRLTGSNQPQHF. The genes are TRBV7-2 and TRBJ1-5; the TCRdb call, TRBD1, lacks DNA for checking. Looked up from germline, CDR1 is SGHTA and CDR2 is FQGNSA. There are 14 residues in the CDR3.

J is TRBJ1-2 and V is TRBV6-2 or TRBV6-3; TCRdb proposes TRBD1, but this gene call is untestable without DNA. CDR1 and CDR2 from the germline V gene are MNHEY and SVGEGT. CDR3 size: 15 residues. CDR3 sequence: CASSYRAGRMDGYTF.

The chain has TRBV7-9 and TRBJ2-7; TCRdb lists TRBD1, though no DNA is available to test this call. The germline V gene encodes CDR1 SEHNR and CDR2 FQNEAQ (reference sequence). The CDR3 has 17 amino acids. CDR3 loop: CASSPIPGQGISYEQYF.

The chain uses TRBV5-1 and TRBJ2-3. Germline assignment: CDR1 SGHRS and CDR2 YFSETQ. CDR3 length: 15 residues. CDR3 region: CASSLDRDNTDTQYF.